The rows below give T cell receptor beta chains drawn from one sample of a study of T cells in Graves' hyperthyroidism and ophthalmopathy. TCRdb recomputed calls from the multiplex PCR reads with MiXCR, one row per CDR3 protein. This sample has some 600,000 distinct CDR3 sequences, with around 45% found just once. Source material: peripheral blood or thyroid tissue (not recorded which). The receptors shown here come from a woman under 30 with Graves' hyperthyroidism. Each CDR3 is given with its conserved first and last residue. D genes are given only for firm matches. The size field is filled for only some rows; it gives once, few, many or a size class.

>TRBJ2-7|TRBV19|-|-
CASSIPLGGTYEQYF
TGTGCCAGTAGTATCCCACTTGGCGGCACCTACGAGCAGTACTTC
>TRBJ2-5|TRBV25-1|TRBD2|many
CASSGGLAGGSQETQYF
TGTGCCAGCAGTGGGGGACTAGCGGGAGGGTCCCAAGAGACCCAGTACTTC
>TRBJ2-5|TRBV7-1|-|-
CASSPGEGETQYF
TGTGCCAGCAGCCCAGGGGAAGGGGAGACCCAGTACTTC
>TRBJ1-2|TRBV12-3/TRBV12-4|-|few
CASTRQLGGSRGYTF
TGTGCCAGCACCCGACAGCTTGGCGGCTCGAGAGGCTACACCTTC
>TRBJ1-2|TRBV9|-|many
CASSAPDDYGYTF
TGTGCCAGCAGCGCGCCTGATGACTATGGCTACACCTTC
>TRBJ2-7|TRBV7-2|-|-
CASSLEALGLAYEQYF
TGTGCCAGCAGCTTAGAGGCCCTCGGACTTGCCTACGAGCAGTACTTC
>TRBJ2-5|TRBV10-1|TRBD1|-
CASEPDREETQYF
TGCGCTAGTGAGCCGGACAGGGAAGAGACCCAGTACTTC
>TRBJ2-7|TRBV20-1|-|-
CSALSGSLYEQYF
TGCAGTGCTTTATCCGGGAGTCTCTACGAGCAGTACTTC
>TRBJ1-2|TRBV9|-|-
CASSVALDYGYTF
TGTGCCAGCAGCGTAGCTTTGGACTATGGCTACACCTTC
>TRBJ1-2|TRBV11-2|-|-
CASSFGGTNYGYTF
TGTGCCAGCAGCTTTGGGGGAACTAACTATGGCTACACCTTC
>TRBJ1-2|TRBV24-1|-|-
CATRVGGYTF
TGTGCCACCAGGGTCGGTGGCTACACCTTC
>TRBJ1-3|TRBV5-4|-|-
CASSLGQNGNTIYF
TGTGCCAGCAGCTTGGGACAGAATGGAAACACCATATATTTT
>TRBJ1-2|TRBV29-1|-|-
CSVDSTGNTF
TGCAGCGTTGACAGTACTGGAAACACCTTC
>TRBJ1-5|TRBV2|TRBD1|few
CASSVRIGTATNQPQHF
TGTGCCAGCAGTGTCAGGATAGGGACAGCCACCAATCAGCCCCAGCATTTT
>TRBJ1-5|TRBV2|-|few
CASSPPPQPQHF
TGTGCCAGCAGTCCCCCGCCTCAGCCCCAGCATTTT
>TRBJ1-6|TRBV7-2|-|-
CASSYEARWGDNSPLHF
TGTGCCAGCAGCTACGAGGCCCGATGGGGTGATAATTCACCCCTCCACTTT
>TRBJ2-5|TRBV2|TRBD2|-
CASSESPGLTETQYF
TGTGCCAGCAGTGAGTCGCCGGGACTAACAGAGACCCAGTACTTC
>TRBJ2-7|TRBV7-2|-|-
CASSLERASYEQYF
TGTGCCAGCAGCTTAGAGAGGGCAAGCTACGAGCAGTACTTC
>TRBJ2-7|TRBV7-2|-|-
CASSPNQGYYEQYF
TGTGCCAGCTCACCTAACCAGGGCTACTACGAGCAGTACTTC
>TRBJ2-7|TRBV11-2|TRBD2|-
CASSPPPGGLNEQYF
TGTGCCAGCAGCCCACCCCCGGGAGGGCTAAACGAGCAGTACTTC
>TRBJ1-1|TRBV7-3|TRBD1|-
CASGRRVDRVFF
TGTGCCAGCGGTCGTAGGGTGGACAGGGTCTTCTTT